Listed here is a single TCR beta chain. Methods used by the authors: Amplified reference gene primers provided the basis for estimating nucleated cell counts. Profiling relied on immunoSEQ multiplex PCR, and the TCRdb table lists in-frame clones only, not all of them. Clone size and the V and J calls come from that table; the DNA yielded D and trimming. The sample carries over 200,000 clones, roughly 89% recorded once. This specimen belongs to a study of blood T cell repertoires in COVID-19. At the level of the study: Samples came from the United States, Italy and Spain, spanning acute and convalescent COVID-19. PBMCs, B-cell-depleted T cells, or T cells provided the cDNA or gDNA that made up the material.

Germline V gives CDR1 LNHDA, CDR2 SQIVND (reference sequence). CDR3 size: 14 residues. V lost 8 bases and J lost 5; bases outside the gene matches: 7. This chain joins TRBV19 and TRBJ1-4; the match to TRBD1 covers 8 bases. The sequencing input was peripheral blood. This TCR was recovered from a man aged 60-69 years who had recovered from COVID-19. CDR3 residues: CASASTGVNEKLFF. DNA of the CDR3: TGTGCCAGTGCTTCGACAGGGGTGAATGAAAAACTGTTTTTT.